The sequence of this TCR beta chain was determined in a study of cytomegalovirus exposure and HLA in healthy donors. Study summary: Genetic ancestry analysis placed about 84% of the 398 donors that were genotyped in the Caucasian-associated cluster. Overall study results and limits: As a later analysis revealed, most CMV-associated TCR beta chains appeared HLA-restricted. V segments that were indistinguishable, TRBV6-2 and TRBV6-3 among them, were omitted from analysis.

The CDR3 consists of 15 residues. The V gene's germline CDR1 is SGHTA and CDR2 FQGTGA. V was clipped by 0 bases and J by 2 bases, with 8 bases between them. Vbeta (60) and Jbeta (13) primers were used in the PCR. Some clones are missing from TCRdb's copy, which holds only in-frame ones; the method was immunoSEQ multiplex PCR. The profile covers around 170,000 clones, with approximately 80% appearing a single time and under 1.5% taken by the ten largest. These donors, healthy bone marrow donors, were studied. Notes on this clone: Its antigen is not known.

What was sequenced was PBMCs. This chain joins TRBV7-3 and TRBJ2-1, with D possibly TRBD1 on 6 matching bases. The receptor was isolated from a male donor in good health and CMV-seronegative. DNA of the CDR3: TGTGCCAGCAGCTTAACACAGGGCACCTACAATGAGCAGTTCTTC. It yields the protein CASSLTQGTYNEQFF. Full variable domain (remainder filled in from reference TRBV7-3 and TRBJ2-1): GAGVSQTPSNKVTEKGKYVELRCDPISGHTALYWYRQSLGQGPEFLIYFQGTGAADDSGLPNDRFFAVRPEGSVSTLKIQRTERGDSAVYLCASSLTQGTYNEQFFGPGTRLTVL.